This T cell receptor (beta chain) was sequenced for a study of human T cells and chemical hapten exposure. TCRdb reprocessed the RACE reads with MiXCR, giving one entry per CDR3 protein. Here the sample spans some 300,000 distinct CDR3 sequences, 5.5% being singletons. Time point in this sample: pre-sensitization, week 0. As to treatment: therapeutic diphenylcyclopropenone sensitization with weekly scalp DPC. This clonotype was counted between two and nine times. The receptor was isolated from a woman younger than 30 with alopecia areata. Some clones in this sample may be carry-over from other donors' samples. The sequencing here drew on whole blood, taken in connection with sensitization to the hapten diphenylcyclopropenone (DPC).

The CDR3 is CATSREIQGPYEQYF. For the CDR3, the DNA is TGTGCCACCAGCAGAGAAATACAGGGCCCCTACGAGCAGTACTTC. The V gene is TRBV15, the J gene TRBJ2-7; D might be TRBD1 (6 bases). V lost 0 bases and J lost 2, with 11 bases in between. The CDR3 covers 15 residues. The germline V gene has CDR1 LNHNV and CDR2 YYDKDF (reference sequence).